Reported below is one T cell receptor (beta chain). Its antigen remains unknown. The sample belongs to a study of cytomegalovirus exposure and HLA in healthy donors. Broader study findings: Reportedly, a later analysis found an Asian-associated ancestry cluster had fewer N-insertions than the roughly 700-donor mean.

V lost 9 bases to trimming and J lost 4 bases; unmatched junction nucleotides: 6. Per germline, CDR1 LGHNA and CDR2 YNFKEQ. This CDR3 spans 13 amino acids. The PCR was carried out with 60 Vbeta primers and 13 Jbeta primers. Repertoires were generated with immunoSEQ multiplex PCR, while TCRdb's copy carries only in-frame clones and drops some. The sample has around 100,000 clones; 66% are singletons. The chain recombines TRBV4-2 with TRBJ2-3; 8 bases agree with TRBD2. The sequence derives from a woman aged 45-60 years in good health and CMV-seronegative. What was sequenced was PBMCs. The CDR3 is CARLAGIADTQYF. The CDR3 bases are TGTGCCAGATTAGCGGGAATCGCAGATACGCAGTATTTT.